The 4 T cell receptor beta chains given below trace back to one sample, sequenced in a study of cytomegalovirus exposure and HLA in healthy donors. The PCR employed 60 Vbeta primers together with 13 Jbeta primers. This table comes from immunoSEQ multiplex PCR, and its TCRdb copy is limited to in-frame clones, with some not included. Of over 150,000 clones detected, roughly four fifths appear once; the ten largest clones hold around 1.5%. The source material was PBMCs. These receptor sequences come from a man between 50 and 59 years old in good health and CMV-seronegative.

The chain has TRBV4-1 and TRBJ1-5; D might be TRBD1 (5 bases). Germline values: CDR1 MGHRA, CDR2 YSYEKL. V lost 1 base to trimming and J lost 2 bases, with 15 bases between them. The CDR3 totals 17 residues. The CDR3 nucleotides are TGCGCCAGCAGCCAAGTTGCGGGGGGGTATGGCAATCAGCCCCAGCATTTT. It yields the protein CASSQVAGGYGNQPQHF.

The genes are TRBV9 and TRBJ2-7, with D maybe TRBD1 (6 bases). CDR1 is SGDLS, CDR2 YYNGEE, per germline. The CDR3 sequence is 13 residues long. V shed 5 bases and J shed 5 bases, with 14 bases lying between them. The CDR3 coding sequence is TGTGCCAGCAGTCGTCAGAACAGGGACGAGCAGTACTTC. Residues: CASSRQNRDEQYF.

This chain joins TRBV2 and TRBJ1-5; 8 bases line up with TRBD1. Trimming cost V 7 bases and J 1 base; bases outside gene matches: 3. Germline V lookup: CDR1 SNHLY, CDR2 FYNNEI. The CDR3 spans 14 residues. CDR3 DNA: TGTGCCAGCACCTGGGACAGGAGCAATCAGCCCCAGCATTTT. Residues: CASTWDRSNQPQHF.

The J gene is TRBJ1-1, the V gene TRBV18, with D tentatively TRBD1 (6 bases). Germline V gives CDR1 KGHSH, CDR2 LQKENI. This CDR3 comprises 15 residues. Between the trimmed V and J ends, which lost 5 bases and 4 bases, there was a span of 17 bases. The CDR3, as DNA: TGTGCCAGCTCATCCCGAGGGGGGGATGGCACTGAAGCTTTCTTT. Protein product: CASSSRGGDGTEAFF. Full variable domain (outside the CDR3, taken from reference TRBV18 and TRBJ1-1): NAGVMQNPRHLVRRRGQEARLRCSPMKGHSHVYWYRQLPEEGLKFMVYLQKENIIDESGMPKERFSAEFPKEGPSILRIQQVVRGDSAAYFCASSSRGGDGTEAFFGQGTRLTVV.